What follows describes a single TCR beta chain. Antigen unknown. Each CDR3 protein gets one entry after TCRdb re-called the reads with MiXCR. The sample lists 680,000 or so distinct CDR3 sequences, about a third occurring once. Germline V gene data show CDR1 as DFQATT and CDR2 as SNEGSKA (reference sequence). The CDR3 extends over 14 amino acids. Trimming cost V 5 bases and J 3 bases, with 17 bases left between them. The data were obtained in a study of T cell repertoires in cytomegalovirus infection. Background on the study: A matching HLA type, together with CMV infection, was signaled by public TCR beta signatures.

Study-level points and caveats: The study found HLA-C-restricted CMV-specific TCR beta clonotypes dominating the ex vivo response.

The sample consisted of PBMCs. This receptor was taken from a human donor in good health (CMV status not recorded). Some clones in this sample may be carry-over from other donors' samples. This chain connects TRBV20-1 to TRBJ2-7; perhaps D is TRBD1 or TRBD2 (5 bases each). The CDR3: CSASPSPGLYEQYF. CDR3 nucleotide sequence: TGCAGTGCTTCCCCCTCCCCGGGGCTCTACGAGCAGTACTTC.